The clone carrying this T cell receptor (beta chain) appeared many times. V gave up 0 bases and J gave up 6 bases, with 14 bases separating them. The CDR3 runs 15 residues. CDR1 is SEHNR and CDR2 is FQNEAQ in the germline V gene (reference sequence). Assay used: immunoSEQ multiplex PCR; TCRdb lists only in-frame clones, some missing. This sample yields about 93,000 clones, of which 90% to 95% are seen a single time; around 3% belongs to the top ten. These data belong to a study of OX40 agonist ivuxolimab in advanced cancers. The J gene is TRBJ1-2, the V gene TRBV7-9, with TRBD1 as a possible D gene (6 bases). This specimen consisted of CD4+ or CD8+ T cells sorted from blood, obtained in a trial of the OX40 agonist ivuxolimab. This clonotype was obtained from an adult with an advanced solid tumor such as melanoma, head and neck, liver or kidney cancer. DNA of the CDR3: TGTGCCAGCAGCTTAGCGGAGGGGGTGGTGGATGGCTACACCTTC. Encoded protein: CASSLAEGVVDGYTF.